The 30 T cell receptor beta chains given below trace back to one sample, sequenced in a study of post-analysis software for immune sequencing data. Antigen specificity for these receptors is unknown. Sequencing libraries made from TCR beta cDNA carried unique molecular identifiers. TCRdb re-called the PCR reads with MiXCR, one entry per CDR3 protein. This sample has 380,000 or so distinct CDR3 sequences, with about a third found just once. Study-wide points: With TRBV5-6, TRBV5-1 and TRBV20-1 included, about five TRBV segments were more frequent in patients than in controls.

Specimen: blood. Receptor source: a girl aged 5 to 17 with multiple sclerosis.

This clonotype was seen at least ten times. The chain uses TRBV12-3 or TRBV12-4 and TRBJ2-1; D gene ambiguous. There are 12 residues in the CDR3. Deletions cut 10 bases from V and 2 bases from J, with 9 bases between. The CDR3: CAITRPYNEQFF. The CDR3 DNA is TGTGCCATTACGAGACCCTACAATGAGCAGTTCTTC.

This clonotype was counted a few times. The chain recombines TRBV11-3 with TRBJ2-7, with 11 bases matching TRBD2. The CDR3 sequence is 15 residues long. V was pared by 3 bases and J by 9 bases, with 10 bases of the junction left unmatched. CDR1 and CDR2 from the germline V gene are SGHNT and YENEEA. The CDR3 spells CASSFTGTSGSVQYF. DNA of the CDR3: TGTGCCAGCAGCTTCACCGGGACTAGCGGCTCCGTGCAGTACTTC. Full variable domain (rest looked up from reference TRBV11-3 and TRBJ2-7): EAGVVQSPRYKIIEKKQPVAFWCNPISGHNTLYWYLQNLGQGPELLIRYENEEAVDDSQLPKDRFSAERLKGVDSTLKIQPAELGDSAVYLCASSFTGTSGSVQYFGPGTRLTVT.

The chain couples TRBV12-3 or TRBV12-4 to TRBJ1-1; 7 bases match TRBD1. The CDR3 consists of 14 residues. V dropped 5 bases and J dropped 4; count of bases not matched to a gene: 7. This CDR3 is CASSHRQGPTEAFF. The CDR3 nucleotides read TGTGCCAGCAGTCACAGACAGGGTCCCACTGAAGCTTTCTTT.

The chain combines TRBV6-5 with TRBJ1-2; perhaps TRBD1 as D (5 bases). V lost 6 bases, J lost 4 bases, and 12 bases lay in between. The CDR3 length is 13 residues. From germline, CDR1 is MNHEY and CDR2 SVGAGI. The CDR3 sequence: CASRSGRAYGYTF. The CDR3 DNA sequence: TGTGCCAGCAGGTCTGGCAGGGCCTATGGCTACACCTTC.

This clonotype was seen ten or more times. CDR3 DNA: TGCAGCGTTGTCTGGGGGAATGGCTACACCTTC. This translates into CSVVWGNGYTF. This chain links TRBV29-1 with TRBJ1-2; weak D call: TRBD1 (5 bases). Trimming cost V 4 bases and J 6 bases, with 9 bases left between them. Germline assignment: CDR1 SQVTM and CDR2 ANQGSEA. The CDR3 is 11 amino acids.

The DNA of the CDR3 is TGTGCCAGCAGTAAACAGGGAAGGACGCGAGAGACCCAGTACTTC. This gives the protein CASSKQGRTRETQYF. V is TRBV12-3 or TRBV12-4 and J is TRBJ2-5, with D possibly being TRBD1 (6 bases). Deletions cut 5 bases from V and 4 bases from J, with 17 bases between. The CDR3 has 15 amino acids.

V gene TRBV18 combines with J gene TRBJ2-7; tentative D call: TRBD2 (6 bases). Germline lookup yields CDR1 KGHSH and CDR2 LQKENI. The CDR3 runs to 14 residues. Trimming shortened V by 5 bases and J by 1 base, and 12 bases separated the two germline ends. The CDR3 nucleotides read TGTGCCAGCTCATCTCCGGGGGTATCCTACGAGCAGTACTTC. The encoded protein is CASSSPGVSYEQYF.

The rearrangement links TRBV2 to TRBJ1-2; D unresolved. The CDR3 has 13 residues. The V gene lost 11 bases and the J gene lost 5 bases, with 18 bases spanning the gap. Germline assignment: CDR1 SNHLY and CDR2 FYNNEI. The CDR3 spells CAGVKPDEYGYTF. CDR3 DNA sequence: TGTGCCGGCGTCAAACCCGATGAGTATGGCTACACCTTC.

The V gene is TRBV20-1, the J gene TRBJ2-3; maybe TRBD2 (6 bases). Trimming pared 0 bases from V and 0 bases from J, leaving 16 bases between. CDR3 length equals 17 residues. The germline V gene has CDR1 DFQATT and CDR2 SNEGSKA (reference sequence). CDR3 bases: TGCAGTGCTAGAGATTTGGGGAGGTACCATAGCACAGATACGCAGTATTTT. It is translated as CSARDLGRYHSTDTQYF.

The chain is built from TRBV7-9 and TRBJ2-7; maybe TRBD2 (5 bases). Trimming left V 5 bases short and J 3 bases short, with 14 bases between. The CDR3 runs to 14 residues. Germline V lookup: CDR1 SEHNR, CDR2 FQNEAQ (reference sequence). Here the CDR3 reads CASSPPTRFYEQYF. Here the CDR3 DNA reads TGTGCCAGCAGCCCTCCTACTAGGTTCTACGAGCAGTACTTC.

The chain is built from TRBV7-2 and TRBJ2-5, with TRBD2 as a possible D gene (6 bases). From germline, CDR1 is SGHTA and CDR2 FQGNSA. Trimming stripped 3 bases from V and 4 bases from J, with 18 bases between. The CDR3 length is 16 residues. In DNA form, the CDR3 reads TGTGCCAGCAGCTTTTCGCCCTTGGGAGGAGGAGAGACCCAGTACTTC. As protein: CASSFSPLGGGETQYF.

The sample holds a few counts of this clonotype. The chain combines TRBV15 with TRBJ1-2; D remains unclear. In germline, CDR1 is LNHNV, CDR2 YYDKDF (reference sequence). Trimming removed 0 bases from V and 4 bases from J, with 6 bases in between. This CDR3 is built from 13 residues. The CDR3 protein is CATSRDSSYGYTF. For the CDR3, the DNA is TGTGCCACCAGCAGAGACAGTTCCTATGGCTACACCTTC.

This clonotype was counted only a few times. The chain employs TRBV6-5 and TRBJ2-1; 10 nucleotides line up with TRBD1. Germline V gene data show CDR1 as MNHEY and CDR2 as SVGAGI. Trimming at V came to 6 bases and at J to 5 bases, leaving 7 bases not matched to a gene. The CDR3 is 15 amino acids. CDR3 residues: CASSPGQGLNNEQFF. DNA of the CDR3: TGTGCCAGCAGCCCGGGACAGGGGTTGAACAATGAGCAGTTCTTC.

This clonotype has only a few counts. The V call is TRBV27, the J call TRBJ2-1; no reliable D call. The V end was cut by 4 bases, the J end by 7 bases, with 14 bases between. Germline V gene sequence: CDR1 MNHEY, CDR2 SMNVEV (reference sequence). This CDR3 has 14 residues. CDR3 loop: CASSYLGFKNEQFF. CDR3 nucleotides: TGTGCCAGCAGTTATTTGGGGTTTAAGAATGAGCAGTTCTTC.

This clonotype was counted between two and nine times. The J gene is TRBJ2-7, the V gene TRBV12-3 or TRBV12-4; D not certain. The V gene lost 3 bases and the J gene lost 6 bases, with 9 bases spanning the gap. The CDR3 runs to 12 residues. CDR3 residues: CASSFALGEQYF. As DNA, the CDR3 is TGTGCCAGCAGTTTCGCCTTGGGCGAGCAGTACTTC.

This clonotype was picked up a small number of times. This rearrangement joins TRBV4-3 to TRBJ1-2; D is perhaps TRBD1 (6 bases). Deletions cut 4 bases from V and 4 bases from J, with 16 bases between. The CDR3 is made up of 15 amino acids. Germline assignment: CDR1 LGHNA and CDR2 YSLEER. In DNA, the CDR3 is TGCGCCAGCAGCCCTAACCTCGGGACACCCTATGGCTACACCTTC. Translating it yields CASSPNLGTPYGYTF.

This clonotype was seen more than once but under ten times. This chain connects TRBV6-5 to TRBJ2-3; no clear D gene. The CDR3 covers 13 residues. Germline V gene data show CDR1 as MNHEY and CDR2 as SVGAGI. V gave up 2 bases and J gave up 5 bases, with 8 bases separating them. CDR3 bases: TGTGCCAGCAGTTACGCCCCAAGAGATACGCAGTATTTT. It encodes CASSYAPRDTQYF.

Here the CDR3 DNA reads TGCGCCAGCAGCCCAACGACAGCGGGAACCTACGAGCAGTACTTC. It yields the protein CASSPTTAGTYEQYF. The V and J genes are TRBV5-1 and TRBJ2-7, with 7 bases that match TRBD2. V lost 4 bases, J lost 2 bases, and 9 bases stayed unmatched. Germline loops: CDR1 SGHRS, CDR2 YFSETQ. The CDR3 sequence is 15 residues long.

This rearrangement joins TRBV7-2 to TRBJ1-6, with unresolved D. Germline CDR1 and CDR2: SGHTA and FQGNSA. The CDR3 sequence is 15 residues long. V lost 5 bases, J lost 6 bases, and 14 bases lay in between. The CDR3 loop is CASSHRGYGNSPLHF. CDR3 bases: TGTGCCAGCAGCCACCGGGGATACGGTAATTCACCCCTCCACTTT.

V gene TRBV7-9 combines with J gene TRBJ2-3; D remains ambiguous. The ends were cut back, 0 bases at V and 7 bases at J, with 5 bases in the middle. Germline CDR1 reads SEHNR; CDR2 reads FQNEAQ (reference sequence). This CDR3 is built from 12 residues. For the CDR3, the DNA is TGTGCCAGCAGCTTAGCGTTAAATACGCAGTATTTT. It specifies CASSLALNTQYF.

V and J are TRBV6-2 or TRBV6-3 and TRBJ2-1, with 7 bases lining up with TRBD1. The J call may be faulty, since TRBJ2-7 better matches the DNA end. CDR1 is MNHEY and CDR2 is SVGEGT in the germline V gene. CDR3 length equals 15 residues. For the CDR3, the DNA is TGTGCCAGCAGTTTGCCCGGGACAGTAGCAAATGAGCAGTACTTC. The encoded protein is CASSLPGTVANEQYF.

This chain links TRBV24-1 with TRBJ2-3, with 11 bases that match TRBD2. The germline V gene encodes CDR1 KGHDR and CDR2 SFDVKD. The length of the CDR3 is 14 residues. The V and J ends lost 9 bases and 2 bases, in that order; junction bases with no gene match: 3. The CDR3 nucleotides are TGTGCCACCCATAGCGGGGGGGCCACAGATACGCAGTATTTT. Translating gives CATHSGGATDTQYF.

This clonotype was counted only a few times. The rearrangement uses TRBV20-1 and TRBJ2-7, with D tentatively TRBD1 (7 bases). The CDR3 covers 16 residues. V was pared by 2 bases and J by 4 bases, with 21 bases between. Germline assignment: CDR1 DFQATT and CDR2 SNEGSKA (reference sequence). The CDR3 coding sequence is TGCAGTGCTAGACCCTTAAACAGGGGAGGATTATACGAGCAGTACTTC. This sequence encodes CSARPLNRGGLYEQYF.

The V and J genes are TRBV7-2 and TRBJ2-7, with TRBD2 matching over 9 bases. The better agreement between TRBJ2-5 and the DNA end casts doubt on the J call. The germline CDR1 and CDR2 sequences are SGHTA and FQGNSA. This CDR3 has 16 residues. The CDR3 DNA follows: TGTGCCAGCAGCCCGAGTGCTAGCGGGGTTAAAGAGACCCAGTACTTC. It yields the protein CASSPSASGVKETQYF.

The chain couples TRBV20-1 to TRBJ2-4; TRBD1 aligns across 9 bases. The CDR3 is 12 amino acids. V gave up 6 bases and J gave up 10 bases; unmatched junction bases: 7. CDR1 and CDR2 from the germline V gene are DFQATT and SNEGSKA (reference sequence). CDR3 nucleotides: TGCAGTGCACCGACAGGGGGTCGGATTCAGTACTTC. It codes for CSAPTGGRIQYF.

CDR3 in DNA: TGTGCCAGCAGTTACTCGACCGGGGGGGGGAATGAGCAGTTCTTC. As protein: CASSYSTGGGNEQFF. The V and J genes are TRBV6-5 and TRBJ2-1, with TRBD2 matching over 8 bases. The germline V gene has CDR1 MNHEY and CDR2 SVGAGI. The CDR3 is made up of 15 amino acids. With 0 bases clipped from V and 7 bases from J, the junction kept 5 bases outside the gene matches.

The chain joins TRBV11-1 to TRBJ2-7; D is undetermined. From germline, CDR1 is SGHAT and CDR2 FQDESV (reference sequence). The CDR3 spans 13 residues. The V and J ends lost 5 bases and 4 bases respectively, with 12 bases between them. In DNA, the CDR3 is TGTGCCAGCAGCCCCAGTAACACGTACGAGCAGTACTTC. It encodes CASSPSNTYEQYF.

Remarks on this clonotype: The conserved phenylalanine or tryptophan normally closing the CDR3 is absent here, so this likely arose from a read error. It is unclear where the CDR3 begins or ends on the DNA, so no DNA is shown, and the CDR3 is as TCRdb lists it. The V call is TRBV7-9, the J call TRBJ2-1; the table calls TRBD2, which could not be checked here. The CDR3 is 16 residues long, ends included. Germline CDR1 reads SEHNR; CDR2 reads FQNEAQ (reference sequence). The CDR3 sequence: CASSLAIKGGGYTFGS.

This clonotype was recorded a few times. The chain combines TRBV6-5 with TRBJ2-7; 7 nucleotides agree with TRBD2. J was trimmed by 0 bases and V by 4 bases; bases with no gene match: 6. The CDR3 runs to 15 residues. CDR1 is MNHEY, CDR2 SVGAGI, per germline. The CDR3 nucleotides read TGTGCCAGCAGTTCGCAGGCTAGCGGCTCCTACGAGCAGTACTTC. Encoded protein: CASSSQASGSYEQYF.

This clonotype turned up a few times. The rearrangement links TRBV5-1 to TRBJ2-1; 9 nucleotides match TRBD1. The CDR3 totals 17 residues. Germline V CDR1 and CDR2: SGHRS, YFSETQ. The J segment lost 3 bases and the V segment lost 3 bases, leaving 10 bases of the junction unmatched. This chain's CDR3 is CASSSLPGTGIYNEQFF. The CDR3, as DNA: TGCGCCAGCAGCTCATTACCCGGGACAGGGATCTACAATGAGCAGTTCTTC.